This record concerns one T cell receptor (beta chain) sequence. Trimming cost V 0 bases and J 4 bases, with 9 bases left between them. The germline V gene encodes CDR1 SGHTA and CDR2 FQGNSA. This CDR3 region has 14 residues. Measured with immunoSEQ multiplex PCR; TCRdb has only the in-frame clones, and not every one. The data hold 200,000 to 300,000 clones, with roughly 84% observed a single time. The source of the sample is a study of blood T cell repertoires in COVID-19. V and J are TRBV7-2 and TRBJ2-5; weak D call: TRBD2 (6 bases). The sequenced sample was peripheral blood. The sequence came from a man in his forties who had recovered from COVID-19. The CDR3 DNA reads as TGTGCCAGCAGCTTAGCTGGGACTTCAGAGACCCAGTACTTC. Amino acids: CASSLAGTSETQYF.